The 5 T cell receptor beta chains presented below share a single source sample, sequenced in a study of blood T cell repertoires in COVID-19 (dated by TCRdb to between 2020 and 2021). The library relied on the immunoSEQ multiplex PCR assay. What TCRdb holds here is the immuneACCESS table cut down to in-frame rearrangements. Part of the clones is not present; checked against another copy, under half of the missing clones reflect an unresolved V gene, and the others are unexplained. The sample records about 230,000 clones, 65% to 90% of which are singletons. Jointly, the top ten make up around 6.8% of the sample. Specimen: peripheral blood. All receptors derive from a woman aged 45-65 years with acute or convalescent COVID-19.

V gene TRBV30 combines with J gene TRBJ2-4, with 8 bases aligning to TRBD1. Germline assignment: CDR1 GTSNPN and CDR2 SVGIG (reference sequence). V trimming: 5 bases; J trimming: 5 bases; junction bases outside the gene matches: 8. This CDR3 is 14 amino acids long. CDR3: CAWGTGRLENIQYF. The CDR3 nucleotides are TGTGCCTGGGGGACAGGAAGGTTAGAAAACATTCAGTACTTC.

There are a few counts of this clone. The rearrangement joins TRBV10-3 to TRBJ2-1; 10 nucleotides match TRBD1. Losses at the gene ends were 3 bases for V and 11 bases for J; bases not matched to a gene: 7. The CDR3 consists of 14 residues. Germline V gene lookup returns CDR1 ENHRY and CDR2 SYGVKD. The CDR3 nucleotides read TGTGCCATCAGTGATCCGGGACAGGGGAAGAAGCAGTTCTTC. Amino acid sequence: CAISDPGQGKKQFF.

The table lists this clone with a few counts. This sample includes further DNA sequences coding for the same CDR3. The chain couples TRBV6-4 to TRBJ2-3; TRBD2 agrees at 12 bases. The CDR3 is 15 amino acids. After removal of 2 bases from V and 3 bases from J, the junction contained 0 bases not matched to a gene. The germline V gene has CDR1 MRHNA and CDR2 SNTAGT. Here the CDR3 reads CASSDGTSGTDTQYF. DNA of the CDR3: TGTGCCAGCAGTGACGGGACTAGCGGGACAGATACGCAGTATTTT.

This clone was detected once. DNA of the CDR3: TGTGCCAGCAGCTTAGTTAGCGGAGTGTTCACAGATACGCAGTATTTT. Protein: CASSLVSGVFTDTQYF. The chain is built from TRBV11-2 and TRBJ2-3; TRBD2 is a possible D gene (6 bases). Germline CDR1 is SGHAT and CDR2 is FQNNGV. V lost 1 base and J 2 bases, leaving 13 bases between the germline ends. The CDR3 is 16 amino acids.

In its sample, this clone was seen once. The genes are TRBV5-1 and TRBJ2-3; D not certain. Trimming shortened V by 4 bases and J by 3 bases, and 6 bases separated the two germline ends. CDR3 size: 12 residues. In germline, CDR1 is SGHRS, CDR2 YFSETQ. CDR3 residues: CASSGPTDTQYF. The CDR3 coding sequence is TGCGCCAGCAGCGGCCCTACAGATACGCAGTATTTT.